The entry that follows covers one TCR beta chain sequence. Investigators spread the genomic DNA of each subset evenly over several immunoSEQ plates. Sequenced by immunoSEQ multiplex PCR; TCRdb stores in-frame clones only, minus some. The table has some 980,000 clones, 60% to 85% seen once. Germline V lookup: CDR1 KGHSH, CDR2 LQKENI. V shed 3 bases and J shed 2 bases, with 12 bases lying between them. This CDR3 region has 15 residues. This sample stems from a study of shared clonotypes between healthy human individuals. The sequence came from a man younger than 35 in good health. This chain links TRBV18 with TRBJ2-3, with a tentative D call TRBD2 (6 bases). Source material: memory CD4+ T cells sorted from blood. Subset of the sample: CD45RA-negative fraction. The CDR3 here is CASSPLAQITDTQYF. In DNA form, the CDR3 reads TGTGCCAGCTCACCCCTAGCGCAGATCACAGATACGCAGTATTTT.